The clone carrying this T cell receptor (beta chain) was seen a few times. The target antigen is unknown. Germline assignment: CDR1 LGHNA and CDR2 YSLEER. After removal of 4 bases from V and 3 bases from J, the junction contained 8 bases not matched to a gene. The CDR3 spans 16 residues. The isolated RNA, all of it, was reverse transcribed, so expressed TCRB transcripts were what got sequenced. Clones were read by immunoSEQ multiplex PCR, and TCRdb kept only the in-frame ones, dropping some. In the table there are about 360,000 clones, around an eighth of which are singletons. This entry is derived from a study of beta chain features in type 1 diabetes. Study conclusions and caveats: Researchers caution that PCR might favor shorter templates, equally among patients and controls. Cells that show high TCR expression could be over-represented by cDNA sequencing.

V gene TRBV4-3 combines with J gene TRBJ2-3, with 9 bases matching TRBD2. Sequencing used naive CD4+ T cells from blood. The TCR comes from a man between 18 and 35 years old in good health. The chain's CDR3 is CASSLRGSGGTDTQYF. The DNA of the CDR3 is TGCGCCAGCAGCCTGCGGGGTAGCGGGGGAACAGATACGCAGTATTTT.